This T cell receptor (beta chain) was recorded in a study of T cells in Graves' hyperthyroidism and ophthalmopathy. Trimming took 4 bases from V and 2 from J, leaving 13 bases between them. Germline CDR1 reads SGHTA; CDR2 reads FQGNSA. The CDR3 loop spans 15 amino acids. The investigators amplified TCR beta CDR3 regions from RNA transcripts. Researchers ran a first-round RT-PCR on the TCR CDR3 using the HTBI primer set. TCRdb recomputed calls from the multiplex PCR reads with MiXCR, one row per CDR3 protein. This table has 75,000 to 100,000 distinct CDR3 sequences, around 50% appearing once. The chain uses TRBV7-2 and TRBJ2-3, with D perhaps TRBD2 (6 bases). Sequences were obtained from blood. The TCR originated in a woman aged 35 to 49 with Graves' hyperthyroidism. The CDR3 DNA reads TGTGCCAGCAGCTCCTCCCGCGGGGCCACAGATACGCAGTATTTT. It specifies CASSSSRGATDTQYF. Together with reference TRBV7-2 and TRBJ2-3, the CDR3 gives the full variable domain: GAGVSQSPSNKVTEKGKDVELRCDPISGHTALYWYRQSLGQGLEFLIYFQGNSAPDKSGLPSDRFSAERTGGSVSTLTIQRTQQEDSAVYLCASSSSRGATDTQYFGPGTRLTVL.